The next 4 T cell receptor beta chains were all read from a single sample in a study of a mutant IDH1 vaccine in newly diagnosed glioma. Time point of the sample: week 35, safety follow-up. With topical imiquimod, each dose of the vaccine consisted of 300 ug of mutant IDH1 20-mer peptide. No antigen is known for these receptors. Clones were sequenced by immunoSEQ multiplex PCR, and TCRdb holds only the in-frame ones, with some missing. The table shows 70,000 or so clones, with about 87% occurring only once. Sequencing was performed on PBMCs, taken from a glioma patient whose treatment included an IDH1 peptide vaccine. These receptor sequences come from a man under 40 with glioma.

This chain joins TRBV4-3 and TRBJ1-1; TRBD1 matches 8 bases. V lost 0 bases and J lost 12; bases outside the gene matches: 12. Germline lookup yields CDR1 LGHNA and CDR2 YSLEER. The CDR3 length is 15 residues. The CDR3 protein is CASSQDRTGRSKSFF. DNA for the CDR3: TGCGCCAGCAGCCAAGATAGGACAGGGCGGTCGAAGTCTTTCTTT.

To note about this clone: The conserved closing phenylalanine or tryptophan is absent in this CDR3, likely reflecting a read error. The limits of the CDR3 on the DNA are not certain, so only TCRdb's listed CDR3 is given. This rearrangement joins TRBV29-1 to TRBJ1-1; the table's D gene call, TRBD1, was not cross checked with the DNA. Germline V gene data show CDR1 as SQVTM and CDR2 as ANQGSEA. The CDR3 adds up to 11 amino acids, both ends counted. Here the CDR3 reads CSVHPGQGNLG.

This clone came up a few times. J is TRBJ2-2 and V is TRBV18, with D possibly TRBD2 on 5 matching bases. The CDR3 has 14 amino acids. CDR1 and CDR2 from the germline V gene are KGHSH and LQKENI. V lost 2 bases and J 3 bases, leaving 7 bases between the germline ends. In DNA form, the CDR3 reads TGTGCCAGCTCACCAGAGGGCTACACCGGGGAGCTGTTTTTT. It is translated as CASSPEGYTGELFF.

This clone was counted a single time. This rearrangement joins TRBV4-1 to TRBJ2-1; 14 nucleotides align to TRBD2. With V trimmed by 7 bases and J by 10 bases, 12 bases remained unmatched. This CDR3 contains 16 residues. The V gene's germline CDR1 is MGHRA and CDR2 YSYEKL. The CDR3 DNA reads as TGCGCCAGCACTCCGGGACTAGCGGGAGTAAGAGGGGAGCAGTTCTTC. Translation gives CASTPGLAGVRGEQFF.